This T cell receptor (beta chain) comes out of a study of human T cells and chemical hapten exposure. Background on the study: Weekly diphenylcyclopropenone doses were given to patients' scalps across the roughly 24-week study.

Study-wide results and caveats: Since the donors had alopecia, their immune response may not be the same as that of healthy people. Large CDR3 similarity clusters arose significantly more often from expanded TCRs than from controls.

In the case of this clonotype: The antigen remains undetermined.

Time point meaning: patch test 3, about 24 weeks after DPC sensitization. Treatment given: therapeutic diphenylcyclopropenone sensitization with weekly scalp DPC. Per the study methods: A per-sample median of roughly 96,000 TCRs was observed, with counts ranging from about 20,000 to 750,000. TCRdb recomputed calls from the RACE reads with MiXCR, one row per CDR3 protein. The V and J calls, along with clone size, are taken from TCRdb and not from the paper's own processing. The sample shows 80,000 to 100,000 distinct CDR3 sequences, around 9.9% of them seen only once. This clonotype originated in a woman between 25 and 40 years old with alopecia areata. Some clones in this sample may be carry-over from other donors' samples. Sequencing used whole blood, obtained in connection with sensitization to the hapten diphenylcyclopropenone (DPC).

This CDR3 reads CASSLVSGRETQYF. DNA of the CDR3: TGCGCCAGCAGCTTGGTGTCGGGGCGGGAGACCCAGTACTTC. This sequence joins TRBV5-1 and TRBJ2-5, with D possibly called TRBD1 or TRBD2 (5 bases each). Deletions cut 0 bases from V and 5 bases from J, with 11 bases between. The CDR3 runs 14 residues. CDR1 and CDR2 (germline): SGHRS, YFSETQ.